These 26 T cell receptor beta chains came from one sample sequenced in a study of cytomegalovirus exposure and HLA in healthy donors. Method: immunoSEQ multiplex PCR; TCRdb's copy keeps in-frame clones and lacks some. The profile shows roughly 250,000 clones, 85% to 90% of them singletons. The material sequenced was PBMCs. The receptors originated from a man aged 18 to 29 in good health and CMV-seronegative.

The CDR3 protein is CASSFSGYYEQYF. As DNA, the CDR3 is TGTGCCAGCAGTTTCTCGGGATACTACGAGCAGTACTTC. The rearrangement joins TRBV28 to TRBJ2-7; D is possibly TRBD2 (5 bases). Deletions cut 3 bases from V and 3 bases from J, with 9 bases between. CDR3 length: 13 residues. The germline gives CDR1 MDHEN, CDR2 SYDVKM. The variable domain in full, completed from reference TRBV28 and TRBJ2-7, reads DVKVTQSSRYLVKRTGEKVFLECVQDMDHENMFWYRQDPGLGLRLIYFSYDVKMKEKGDIPEGYSVSREKKERFSLILESASTNQTSMYLCASSFSGYYEQYFGPGTRLTVT.

This rearrangement joins TRBV28 to TRBJ1-6; TRBD1 matches 10 bases. This CDR3 has 16 amino acids. CDR1 MDHEN and CDR2 SYDVKM come from the germline V gene. V shed 5 bases and J 6 bases; nucleotides not matched to a gene: 7. The CDR3 region is CASSTPGTGVNSPLHF. DNA of the CDR3: TGTGCCAGCAGTACACCCGGGACAGGGGTTAATTCACCCCTCCACTTT.

CDR3 amino acids: CASSLPGHIIGQYF. The CDR3 region has the DNA TGTGCCAGCAGTTTACCGGGACACATCATCGGGCAGTACTTC. The chain combines TRBV28 with TRBJ2-7; D is possibly TRBD1 (6 bases). The CDR3 runs 14 residues. Germline loops: CDR1 MDHEN, CDR2 SYDVKM. V was cut by 2 bases and J by 9 bases, with 17 bases left in between.

This clone showed up just once. The CDR3 reads CASSHRREDAGELFF. CDR3 in DNA: TGTGCCAGCAGCCATAGGAGGGAAGATGCCGGGGAGCTGTTTTTT. The genes are TRBV14 and TRBJ2-2, with a tentative D call TRBD2 (6 bases). Trimming left V 3 bases short and J 6 bases short, with 14 bases between. The V gene's germline CDR1 is SGHDN and CDR2 FVKESK. CDR3 length: 15 residues.

The chain combines TRBV6-1 with TRBJ2-1; perhaps TRBD1 as D (5 bases). The CDR3 length is 13 residues. Trimming left V 2 bases short and J 12 bases short, with 14 bases between. The V gene's germline CDR1 is MNHNS and CDR2 SASEGT. CDR3 in amino acids: CASSEFKGSGQFF. CDR3 coding DNA: TGTGCCAGCAGTGAATTCAAGGGGTCGGGGCAGTTCTTC.

The rearrangement links TRBV10-2 to TRBJ2-7, with a tentative D call TRBD1 (6 bases). The ends were cut back, 0 bases at V and 6 bases at J, with 9 bases in the middle. CDR1 and CDR2 from the germline V gene are WSHSY and SAAADI. This CDR3 region has 13 residues. This CDR3 reads CASSESVGGEQYF. CDR3 sequence (DNA): TGCGCCAGCAGTGAGTCGGTAGGGGGCGAGCAGTACTTC.

The rearrangement uses TRBV7-2 and TRBJ1-5, with D uncertain. The CDR3 is 15 amino acids. Per germline, CDR1 SGHTA and CDR2 FQGNSA. V lost 2 bases, J lost 4 bases, and 12 bases lay in between. CDR3: CASSLLGLGNQPQHF. The CDR3 bases are TGTGCCAGCAGCTTATTGGGCCTTGGGAATCAGCCCCAGCATTTT. The full variable domain, in which reference TRBV7-2 and TRBJ1-5 provide the parts outside the CDR3, is GAGVSQSPSNKVTEKGKDVELRCDPISGHTALYWYRQSLGQGLEFLIYFQGNSAPDKSGLPSDRFSAERTGGSVSTLTIQRTQQEDSAVYLCASSLLGLGNQPQHFGDGTRLSIL.

The rearrangement joins TRBV4-3 to TRBJ2-3, with a tentative D call TRBD1 (5 bases). V lost 4 bases and J 4 bases, leaving 12 bases between the germline ends. The CDR3 loop spans 14 amino acids. Germline assignment: CDR1 LGHNA and CDR2 YSLEER. The CDR3 region is CASSPHLGPDTQYF. CDR3 DNA: TGCGCCAGCAGCCCCCATCTGGGGCCAGATACGCAGTATTTT.

The chain carries TRBV11-3 and TRBJ2-1, with 7 bases fitting TRBD2. Per germline, CDR1 SGHNT and CDR2 YENEEA. CDR3 length: 13 residues. Losses at the gene ends were 6 bases for V and 10 bases for J; bases not matched to a gene: 9. The CDR3: CASSSGLVGEQFF. The CDR3 DNA reads as TGTGCCAGCAGTTCTGGACTAGTTGGCGAGCAGTTCTTC.

The CDR3 bases are TGTGCCAGCAGCCAAGAGCCAGGGGGCAATCAGCCCCAGCATTTT. Residues: CASSQEPGGNQPQHF. This rearrangement joins TRBV4-2 to TRBJ1-5, with D maybe TRBD1 (6 bases). This CDR3 has 15 amino acids. Per the germline V gene, CDR1 is LGHNA and CDR2 is YNFKEQ. The V end was cut by 0 bases, the J end by 2 bases, with 8 bases between.

This chain connects TRBV29-1 to TRBJ2-7, with a weak D call TRBD2 (5 bases). The CDR3 spans 15 residues. V was shortened by 1 base and J by 0 bases, with 13 bases between the two germline ends. The germline CDR1 and CDR2 sequences are SQVTM and ANQGSEA. The CDR3 coding sequence is TGCAGCGTTGAAGCCCGACGGGGAAACTCCTACGAGCAGTACTTC. This sequence encodes CSVEARRGNSYEQYF.

In this sample, this clone turned up once. The chain carries TRBV9 and TRBJ1-3; D call uncertain. In germline, CDR1 is SGDLS, CDR2 YYNGEE. The ends were cut back, 0 bases at V and 1 base at J, with 11 bases in the middle. CDR3 length equals 16 residues. The CDR3 DNA reads TGTGCCAGCAGCGTAGGAGGGTTAGGGTCTGGAAACACCATATATTTT. Protein: CASSVGGLGSGNTIYF.

This chain uses TRBV19 with TRBJ1-2; 8 bases agree with TRBD1. V lost 6 bases, J lost 6 bases, and 9 bases stayed unmatched. Germline values: CDR1 LNHDA, CDR2 SQIVND (reference sequence). CDR3 size: 14 residues. The CDR3: CASRSGGSMNGYTF. As DNA, the CDR3 is TGTGCCAGTAGGTCAGGGGGCTCGATGAATGGCTACACCTTC.

The DNA of the CDR3 is TGTGCCAGCAGCGCCGGGACTAGCGGGGGCAACGAGCAGTACTTC. Translation gives CASSAGTSGGNEQYF. The chain links TRBV7-9 to TRBJ2-7, with 14 bases that match TRBD2. Germline CDR1 and CDR2: SEHNR and FQNEAQ (reference sequence). There are 15 residues in the CDR3. Losses at the gene ends were 5 bases for V and 5 bases for J; bases not matched to a gene: 5. Variable domain in full (rest from reference TRBV7-9 and TRBJ2-7): DTGVSQNPRHKITKRGQNVTFRCDPISEHNRLYWYRQTLGQGPEFLTYFQNEAQLEKSRLLSDRFSAERPKGSFSTLEIQRTEQGDSAMYLCASSAGTSGGNEQYFGPGTRLTVT.

The CDR3 reads CASSHPRGHSGELFF. The CDR3 DNA reads TGTGCCAGCAGCCATCCCCGCGGACATTCCGGGGAGCTGTTTTTT. This chain joins TRBV14 and TRBJ2-2; TRBD1 might be the D (5 bases). Trimming took off 3 bases at V and 6 bases at J, with 14 bases between the two ends. The CDR3 loop spans 15 amino acids. The germline gives CDR1 SGHDN, CDR2 FVKESK.

V usage is TRBV2 and J usage is TRBJ2-7; the D gene is possibly TRBD2 (5 bases). The CDR3 has 13 amino acids. V shed 7 bases and J shed 2 bases, with 12 bases lying between them. Per germline, CDR1 SNHLY and CDR2 FYNNEI. The chain's CDR3 is CASKAGPPYEQYF. The CDR3 coding sequence is TGTGCCAGCAAGGCGGGCCCACCCTACGAGCAGTACTTC.

V and J are TRBV5-4 and TRBJ2-1; the match to TRBD1 covers 10 bases. Germline values: CDR1 SGHNT, CDR2 YYREEE (reference sequence). V lost 4 bases and J lost 7; bases outside the gene matches: 11. CDR3 length: 16 residues. The CDR3 region is CASSLNRDRGRNEQFF. The DNA of the CDR3 is TGTGCCAGCAGCCTCAACCGGGACAGGGGCCGGAATGAGCAGTTCTTC.

V is TRBV7-9 and J is TRBJ2-7; 11 bases align to TRBD2. Losses at the gene ends were 4 bases for V and 3 bases for J; bases not matched to a gene: 5. This CDR3 contains 15 residues. CDR1 is SEHNR, CDR2 FQNEAQ, per germline (reference sequence). The CDR3 here is CASSWGTSGSYEQYF. The CDR3 nucleotides read TGTGCCAGCAGCTGGGGTACTAGCGGGAGCTACGAGCAGTACTTC.

In its sample, this clone was seen once. The genes are TRBV7-2 and TRBJ2-1; D is ambiguous. CDR3 length: 14 residues. The V and J ends lost 2 bases and 3 bases respectively, with 8 bases between them. Looked up from germline, CDR1 is SGHTA and CDR2 is FQGNSA. The CDR3 DNA reads TGTGCCAGCAGCTTATACTGGAGCTACAATGAGCAGTTCTTC. This codes for CASSLYWSYNEQFF.

The chain recombines TRBV7-9 with TRBJ2-2, with a possible D match to TRBD1 (5 bases). The germline V gene encodes CDR1 SEHNR and CDR2 FQNEAQ (reference sequence). V was trimmed by 5 bases and J by 6 bases, leaving 7 bases between them. The CDR3 is 12 residues long. CDR3 bases: TGTGCCAGCAGCCAGGGCCCCGGGGAGCTGTTTTTT. This encodes CASSQGPGELFF. Filled out from reference TRBV7-9 and TRBJ2-2, the complete variable domain reads DTGVSQNPRHKITKRGQNVTFRCDPISEHNRLYWYRQTLGQGPEFLTYFQNEAQLEKSRLLSDRFSAERPKGSFSTLEIQRTEQGDSAMYLCASSQGPGELFFGEGSRLTVL.

The genes are TRBV2 and TRBJ2-7; 12 nucleotides align to TRBD2. CDR1 is SNHLY, CDR2 FYNNEI, per germline. With V trimmed by 4 bases and J by 4 bases, 2 bases remained unmatched. The CDR3 loop spans 14 amino acids. The CDR3 bases are TGTGCCAGCAGTGCGACTAGCGGGGGTTACGAGCAGTACTTC. This sequence encodes CASSATSGGYEQYF.

The chain carries TRBV27 and TRBJ2-7; maybe TRBD2 (6 bases). Trimming pared 6 bases from V and 0 bases from J, leaving 15 bases between. The germline gives CDR1 MNHEY, CDR2 SMNVEV (reference sequence). The CDR3 has 15 residues. CDR3 nucleotide sequence: TGTGCCAGCAGACCCGGCGGGGCTAGCTCCTACGAGCAGTACTTC. It specifies CASRPGGASSYEQYF.

The V call is TRBV5-1, the J call TRBJ2-7; TRBD1 agrees at 9 bases. The trim removed 2 bases at V and 1 base at J, leaving 7 bases unmatched. This CDR3 is 16 amino acids long. Germline V lookup: CDR1 SGHRS, CDR2 YFSETQ. CDR3 sequence reads: CASSFMSGTGSYEQYF. The CDR3 DNA follows: TGCGCCAGCAGCTTCATGTCCGGGACAGGGTCCTACGAGCAGTACTTC.

This rearrangement joins TRBV6-5 to TRBJ2-7, with D perhaps TRBD2 (5 bases). V was clipped by 2 bases and J by 7 bases, with 12 bases between them. The CDR3 extends over 13 amino acids. Germline CDR1 MNHEY, CDR2 SVGAGI. The CDR3 protein is CASSYSGGGEQYF. CDR3 nucleotides: TGTGCCAGCAGTTACAGTGGTGGAGGAGAGCAGTACTTC.

V and J are TRBV11-2 and TRBJ1-5; no clear D gene. The length of the CDR3 is 14 residues. Per the germline V gene, CDR1 is SGHAT and CDR2 is FQNNGV. V was clipped by 1 base and J by 2 bases, with 6 bases between them. In nucleotides, the CDR3 is TGTGCCAGCAGCTTAGTCGCAGGCAATCAGCCCCAGCATTTT. This encodes CASSLVAGNQPQHF.

The genes are TRBV25-1 and TRBJ2-1, with a tentative D call TRBD1 (6 bases). Germline V CDR1 and CDR2: MGHDK, SYGVNS. V lost 3 bases to trimming and J lost 6 bases, with 18 bases between them. CDR3 length equals 16 residues. This CDR3 reads CASSDVYRERGNEQFF. As DNA, the CDR3 is TGTGCCAGCAGTGATGTATACAGGGAGAGGGGCAATGAGCAGTTCTTC.